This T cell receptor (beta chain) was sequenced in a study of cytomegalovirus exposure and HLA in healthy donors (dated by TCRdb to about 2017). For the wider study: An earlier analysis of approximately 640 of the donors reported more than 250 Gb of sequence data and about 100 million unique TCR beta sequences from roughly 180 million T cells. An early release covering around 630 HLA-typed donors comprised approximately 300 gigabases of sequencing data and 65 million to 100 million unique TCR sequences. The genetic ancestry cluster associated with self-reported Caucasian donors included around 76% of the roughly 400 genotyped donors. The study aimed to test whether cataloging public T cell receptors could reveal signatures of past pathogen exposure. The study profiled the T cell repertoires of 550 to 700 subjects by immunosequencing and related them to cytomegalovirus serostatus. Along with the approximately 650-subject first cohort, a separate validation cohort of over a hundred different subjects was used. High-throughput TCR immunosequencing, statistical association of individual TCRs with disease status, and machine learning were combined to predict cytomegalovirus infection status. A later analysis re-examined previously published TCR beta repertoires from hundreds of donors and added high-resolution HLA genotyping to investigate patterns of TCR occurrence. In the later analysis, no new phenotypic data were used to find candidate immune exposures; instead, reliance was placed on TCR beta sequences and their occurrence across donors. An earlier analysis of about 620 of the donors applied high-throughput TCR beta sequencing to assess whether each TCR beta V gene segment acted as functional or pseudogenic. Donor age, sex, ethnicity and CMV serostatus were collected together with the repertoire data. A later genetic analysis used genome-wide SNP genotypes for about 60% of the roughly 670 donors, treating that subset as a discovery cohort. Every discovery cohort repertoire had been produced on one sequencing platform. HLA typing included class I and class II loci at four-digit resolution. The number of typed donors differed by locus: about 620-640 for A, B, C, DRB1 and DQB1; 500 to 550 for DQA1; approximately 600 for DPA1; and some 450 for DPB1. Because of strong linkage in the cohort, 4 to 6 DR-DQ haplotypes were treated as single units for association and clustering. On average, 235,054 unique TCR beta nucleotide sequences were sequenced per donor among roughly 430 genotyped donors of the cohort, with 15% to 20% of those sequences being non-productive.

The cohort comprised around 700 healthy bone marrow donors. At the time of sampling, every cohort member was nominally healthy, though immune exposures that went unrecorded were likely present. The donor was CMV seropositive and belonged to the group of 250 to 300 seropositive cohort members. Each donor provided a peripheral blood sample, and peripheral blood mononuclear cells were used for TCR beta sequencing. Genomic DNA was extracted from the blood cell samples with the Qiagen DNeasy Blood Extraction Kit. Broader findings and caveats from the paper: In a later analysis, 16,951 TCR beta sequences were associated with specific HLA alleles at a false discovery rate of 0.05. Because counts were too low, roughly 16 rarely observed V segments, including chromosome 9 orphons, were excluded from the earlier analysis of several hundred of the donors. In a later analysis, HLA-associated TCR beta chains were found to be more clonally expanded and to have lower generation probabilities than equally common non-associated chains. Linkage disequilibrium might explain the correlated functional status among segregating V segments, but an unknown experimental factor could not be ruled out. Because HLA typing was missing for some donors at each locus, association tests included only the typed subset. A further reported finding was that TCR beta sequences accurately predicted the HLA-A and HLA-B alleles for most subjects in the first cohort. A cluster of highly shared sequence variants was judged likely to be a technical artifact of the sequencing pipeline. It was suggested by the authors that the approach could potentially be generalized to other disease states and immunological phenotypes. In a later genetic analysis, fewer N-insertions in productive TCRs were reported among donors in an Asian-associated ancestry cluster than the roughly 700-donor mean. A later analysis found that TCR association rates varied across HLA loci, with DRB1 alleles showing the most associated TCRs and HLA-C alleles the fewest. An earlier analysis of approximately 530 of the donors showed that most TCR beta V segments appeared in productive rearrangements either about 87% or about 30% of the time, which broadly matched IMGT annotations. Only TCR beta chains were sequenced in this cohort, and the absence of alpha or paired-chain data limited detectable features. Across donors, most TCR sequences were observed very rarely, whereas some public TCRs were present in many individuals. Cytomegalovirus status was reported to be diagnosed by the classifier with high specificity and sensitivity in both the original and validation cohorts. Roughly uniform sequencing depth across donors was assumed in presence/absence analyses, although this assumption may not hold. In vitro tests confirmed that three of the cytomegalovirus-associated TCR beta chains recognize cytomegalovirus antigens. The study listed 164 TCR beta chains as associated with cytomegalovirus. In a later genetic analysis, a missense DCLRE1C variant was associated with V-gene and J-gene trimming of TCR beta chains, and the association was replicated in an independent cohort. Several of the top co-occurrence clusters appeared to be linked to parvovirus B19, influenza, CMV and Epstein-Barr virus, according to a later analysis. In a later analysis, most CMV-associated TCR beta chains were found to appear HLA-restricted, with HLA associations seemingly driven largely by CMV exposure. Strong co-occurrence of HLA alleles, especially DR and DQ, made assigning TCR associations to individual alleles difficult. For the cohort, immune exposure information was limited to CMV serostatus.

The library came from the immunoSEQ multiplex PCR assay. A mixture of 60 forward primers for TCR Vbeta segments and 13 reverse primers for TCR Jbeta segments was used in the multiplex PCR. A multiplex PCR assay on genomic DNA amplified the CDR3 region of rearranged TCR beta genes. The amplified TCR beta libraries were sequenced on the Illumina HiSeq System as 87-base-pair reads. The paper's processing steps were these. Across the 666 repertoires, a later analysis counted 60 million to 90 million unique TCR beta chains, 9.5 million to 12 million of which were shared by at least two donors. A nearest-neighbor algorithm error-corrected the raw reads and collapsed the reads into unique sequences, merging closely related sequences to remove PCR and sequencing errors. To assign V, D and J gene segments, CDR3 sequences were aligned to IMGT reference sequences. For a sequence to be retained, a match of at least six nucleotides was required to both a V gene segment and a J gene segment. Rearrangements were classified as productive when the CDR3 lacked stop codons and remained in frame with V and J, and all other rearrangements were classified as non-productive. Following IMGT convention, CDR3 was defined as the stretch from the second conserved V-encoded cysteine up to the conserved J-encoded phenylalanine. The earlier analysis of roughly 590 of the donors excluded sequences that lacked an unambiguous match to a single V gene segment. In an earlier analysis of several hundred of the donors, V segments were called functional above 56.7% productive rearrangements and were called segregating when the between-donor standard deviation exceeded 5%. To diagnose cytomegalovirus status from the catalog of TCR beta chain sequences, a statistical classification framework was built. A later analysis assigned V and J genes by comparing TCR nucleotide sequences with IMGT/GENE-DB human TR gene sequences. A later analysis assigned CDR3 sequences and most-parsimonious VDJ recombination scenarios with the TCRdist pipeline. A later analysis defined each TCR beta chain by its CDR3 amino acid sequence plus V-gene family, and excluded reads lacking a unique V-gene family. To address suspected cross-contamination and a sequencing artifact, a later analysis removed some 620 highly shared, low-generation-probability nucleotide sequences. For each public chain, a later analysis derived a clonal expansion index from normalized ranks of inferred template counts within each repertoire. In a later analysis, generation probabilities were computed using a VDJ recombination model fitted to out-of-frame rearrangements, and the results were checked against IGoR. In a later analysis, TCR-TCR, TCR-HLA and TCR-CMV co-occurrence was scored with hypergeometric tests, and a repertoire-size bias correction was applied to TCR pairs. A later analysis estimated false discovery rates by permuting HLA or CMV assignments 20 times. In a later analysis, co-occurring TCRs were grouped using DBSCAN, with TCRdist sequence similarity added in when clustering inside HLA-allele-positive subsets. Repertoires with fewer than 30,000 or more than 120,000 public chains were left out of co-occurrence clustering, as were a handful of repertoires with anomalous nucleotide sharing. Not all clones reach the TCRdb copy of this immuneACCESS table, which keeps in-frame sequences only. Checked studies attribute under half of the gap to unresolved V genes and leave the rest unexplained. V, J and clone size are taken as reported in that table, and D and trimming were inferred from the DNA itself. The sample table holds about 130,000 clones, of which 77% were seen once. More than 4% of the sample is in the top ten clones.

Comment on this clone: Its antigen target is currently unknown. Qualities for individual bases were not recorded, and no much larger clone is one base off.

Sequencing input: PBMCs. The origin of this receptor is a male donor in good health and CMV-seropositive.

For the CDR3, the sequence is CASSLGARGRGEQFF. The DNA sequence follows: TGTGCCAGCAGCTTAGGGGCGCGGGGGCGGGGTGAGCAGTTCTTC. The chain employs TRBV11-2 and TRBJ2-1, with TRBD2 perhaps the D gene, on 7 matching bases. CDR1 SGHAT and CDR2 FQNNGV are derived from the germline V gene. V is pared back by 1 base and J by 9 bases, with 16 bases lying between the germline termini. From its cysteine to its phenylalanine, the CDR3 spans 15 amino acids. Just the 45-base CDR3 DNA is kept, in frame starting at base 1.